This TCR beta chain was profiled in a study of cytomegalovirus exposure and HLA in healthy donors. Looking at the study overall: In a later analysis, it was reported that the 90 to 150 validation repertoires had been produced on the same platform as the 600 to 850 repertoires belonging to the first cohort. Study-level points and caveats: The study designated 160 or so TCR beta chains cytomegalovirus-associated. Reports credit the classifier with highly specific, highly sensitive diagnosis of cytomegalovirus status.

This clone has a single count. Antigen: not known. Assay: immunoSEQ multiplex PCR; the TCRdb copy retains only in-frame clones and omits some. The table includes roughly 250,000 clones, about 83% detected once. This CDR3 region has 12 residues. The V end was cut by 4 bases, the J end by 4 bases, with 8 bases between. Germline assignment: CDR1 MNHEY and CDR2 SMNVEV (reference sequence). The TCR originated in a man aged 18 to 29 in good health and CMV-seronegative. The specimen sequenced was PBMCs. The V call is TRBV27, the J call TRBJ2-7, with unresolved D. The CDR3 region is CASSSLTYEQYF. The CDR3 DNA sequence: TGTGCCAGCAGTTCCCTTACTTACGAGCAGTACTTC.